These T cell receptor beta chains were read from a single sample in a study of T cell responses to AZD1222 COVID-19 vaccine. Some clones are missing from TCRdb's copy, which holds only in-frame ones; the method was immunoSEQ multiplex PCR. The top ten hold around 5.1% of the sample, which has 100,000 to 150,000 clones, approximately 94% seen once. Sequenced material: peripheral blood, taken 28 days after the second AZD1222 dose. Receptor source: an adult who received the AZD1222 COVID-19 vaccine. The CDR3 runs from the conserved cysteine through the conserved F or W. A D gene is named only where the DNA matches it firmly. Clone size is not always given. Where it is, it says once, few, many or a class for expanded clones.

D gene: TRBD2
clone size: NA
V gene: TRBV4-1
J gene: TRBJ2-3
CDR3 protein: CASSLAGEVDTQYF
CDR3 DNA: TGCGCCAGCAGCCTAGCGGGGGAGGTAGATACGCAGTATTTT

D gene: NA
clone size: NA
V gene: TRBV25-1
J gene: TRBJ1-1
CDR3 protein: CASSVGLMNTEAFF
CDR3 DNA: TGTGCCAGCAGTGTAGGACTTATGAACACTGAAGCTTTCTTT

D gene: NA
clone size: once
V gene: TRBV20-1
J gene: TRBJ2-7
CDR3 protein: CSAKIGPRLNF
CDR3 DNA: TGCAGTGCTAAAATCGGGCCCAGGTTGAATTTC

D gene: NA
clone size: NA
V gene: TRBV5-5
J gene: TRBJ2-5
CDR3 protein: CASPQGEQETQYF
CDR3 DNA: TGTGCCAGCCCCCAGGGCGAGCAAGAGACCCAGTACTTC

D gene: NA
clone size: NA
V gene: TRBV28
J gene: TRBJ1-1
CDR3 protein: CASSLGGNTEAFF
CDR3 DNA: TGTGCCAGCAGTTTGGGAGGGAACACTGAAGCTTTCTTT

D gene: NA
clone size: once
V gene: TRBV30
J gene: TRBJ1-2
CDR3 protein: CAWSRPFLRDGYTF
CDR3 DNA: TGTGCCTGGAGTCGACCTTTCCTCCGGGATGGCTACACCTTC

D gene: TRBD2
clone size: NA
V gene: TRBV4-2
J gene: TRBJ2-7
CDR3 protein: CASSQASGAFYEQYF
CDR3 DNA: TGTGCCAGCAGCCAAGCTAGCGGGGCCTTCTACGAGCAGTACTTC

D gene: NA
clone size: NA
V gene: TRBV7-2
J gene: TRBJ1-5
CDR3 protein: CASSWDKDQPQHF
CDR3 DNA: TGTGCCAGCAGCTGGGACAAAGATCAGCCCCAGCATTTT

D gene: TRBD2
clone size: medium-sized
V gene: TRBV27
J gene: TRBJ2-7
CDR3 protein: CASQIGTSSYEQYF
CDR3 DNA: TGTGCCAGTCAAATCGGGACTAGCTCCTACGAGCAGTACTTC

D gene: NA
clone size: NA
V gene: TRBV12-3/TRBV12-4
J gene: TRBJ2-7
CDR3 protein: CASSFAQGYEQYF
CDR3 DNA: TGTGCCAGCAGTTTTGCACAGGGATACGAGCAGTACTTC

D gene: TRBD1
clone size: NA
V gene: TRBV29-1
J gene: TRBJ2-7
CDR3 protein: CSVGGQGGYEQYF
CDR3 DNA: TGCAGCGTTGGGGGACAGGGGGGCTACGAGCAGTACTTC

D gene: NA
clone size: NA
V gene: TRBV18
J gene: TRBJ2-7
CDR3 protein: CASSPYREVSGEQYF
CDR3 DNA: TGTGCCAGCTCACCATACAGGGAGGTATCTGGCGAGCAGTACTTC

D gene: TRBD1
clone size: NA
V gene: TRBV5-1
J gene: TRBJ1-3
CDR3 protein: CASSLTGGLSGNTIYF
CDR3 DNA: TGCGCCAGCAGCCTGACAGGGGGCCTCTCTGGAAACACCATATATTTT

D gene: NA
clone size: NA
V gene: TRBV6-2/TRBV6-3
J gene: TRBJ1-4
CDR3 protein: CASSYSGPRIEKLFF
CDR3 DNA: TGTGCCAGCAGTTACTCGGGGCCGCGGATAGAAAAACTGTTTTTT

D gene: TRBD2
clone size: NA
V gene: TRBV7-9
J gene: TRBJ2-7
CDR3 protein: CASSPIGTSEPYEQYF
CDR3 DNA: TGTGCCAGCAGCCCAATCGGGACTAGCGAACCCTACGAGCAGTACTTC

D gene: TRBD1
clone size: NA
V gene: TRBV18
J gene: TRBJ1-1
CDR3 protein: CASSPYTGGTLNTEAFF
CDR3 DNA: TGTGCCAGCTCACCCTATACAGGGGGGACTCTGAACACTGAAGCTTTCTTT

D gene: TRBD2
clone size: few
V gene: TRBV6-5
J gene: TRBJ2-3
CDR3 protein: CASSSLTSGATDTQYF
CDR3 DNA: TGTGCCAGCAGTTCCCTGACTAGCGGGGCAACAGATACGCAGTATTTT

D gene: TRBD2
clone size: NA
V gene: TRBV4-3
J gene: TRBJ2-1
CDR3 protein: CASSQSPTSGAYNEQFF
CDR3 DNA: TGCGCCAGCAGCCAATCTCCAACTAGCGGGGCCTACAATGAGCAGTTCTTC

D gene: TRBD2
clone size: NA
V gene: TRBV5-4
J gene: TRBJ2-3
CDR3 protein: CASSLVLAGTDTQYF
CDR3 DNA: TGTGCCAGCAGCTTGGTACTAGCGGGAACAGATACGCAGTATTTT

D gene: TRBD1
clone size: NA
V gene: TRBV7-8
J gene: TRBJ1-6
CDR3 protein: CASSKGQGTSSYNSPLHF
CDR3 DNA: TGTGCCAGCAGCAAAGGACAGGGGACATCCTCCTATAATTCACCCCTCCACTTT

D gene: TRBD2
clone size: NA
V gene: TRBV4-3
J gene: TRBJ2-2
CDR3 protein: CASSQGLAGSGELFF
CDR3 DNA: TGCGCCAGCAGCCAGGGACTAGCGGGGAGCGGGGAGCTGTTTTTT

D gene: NA
clone size: once
V gene: TRBV6-5
J gene: TRBJ1-1
CDR3 protein: CASSYSGRMNTEAFF
CDR3 DNA: TGTGCCAGCAGTTACTCAGGCAGGATGAACACTGAAGCTTTCTTT

D gene: NA
clone size: NA
V gene: TRBV30
J gene: TRBJ2-4
CDR3 protein: CAWSVQGFRNIQYF
CDR3 DNA: TGTGCCTGGAGTGTACAGGGCTTCAGAAACATTCAGTACTTC

D gene: NA
clone size: NA
V gene: TRBV7-2
J gene: TRBJ1-5
CDR3 protein: CASSRTIDQPQHF
CDR3 DNA: TGTGCCAGCAGCCGCACAATAGATCAGCCCCAGCATTTT

D gene: TRBD1
clone size: NA
V gene: TRBV2
J gene: TRBJ1-2
CDR3 protein: CASSEEQGAAYGYTF
CDR3 DNA: TGTGCCAGCAGCGAAGAACAGGGGGCTGCCTATGGCTACACCTTC

D gene: NA
clone size: NA
V gene: TRBV27
J gene: TRBJ1-6
CDR3 protein: CASRPGRGALSYNSPLHF
CDR3 DNA: TGTGCCAGCAGACCAGGACGGGGGGCCCTTTCGTATAATTCACCCCTCCACTTT

D gene: NA
clone size: NA
V gene: TRBV7-2
J gene: TRBJ1-2
CDR3 protein: CASSLAPQVVGYTF
CDR3 DNA: TGTGCCAGCAGCTTAGCACCACAGGTGGTTGGCTACACCTTC

D gene: NA
clone size: NA
V gene: TRBV4-1
J gene: TRBJ2-5
CDR3 protein: CASSQVSGLGETQYF
CDR3 DNA: TGCGCCAGCAGCCAAGTATCGGGGTTGGGGGAGACCCAGTACTTC

D gene: NA
clone size: once
V gene: TRBV5-1
J gene: TRBJ2-7
CDR3 protein: CASSLAGTYEQYF
CDR3 DNA: TGCGCCAGCAGCTTAGCCGGGACCTACGAGCAGTACTTC

D gene: NA
clone size: NA
V gene: TRBV28
J gene: TRBJ1-1
CDR3 protein: CASSQNTEAFF
CDR3 DNA: TGTGCCAGCAGCCAAAACACTGAAGCTTTCTTT

D gene: TRBD1
clone size: NA
V gene: TRBV19
J gene: TRBJ1-2
CDR3 protein: CASSLGQFNYGYTF
CDR3 DNA: TGTGCCAGTAGTCTGGGACAGTTTAACTATGGCTACACCTTC

D gene: TRBD1
clone size: NA
V gene: TRBV27
J gene: TRBJ1-3
CDR3 protein: CASSLSTGEVDTIYF
CDR3 DNA: TGTGCCAGCAGTTTATCCACAGGGGAGGTGGACACCATATATTTT

D gene: TRBD2
clone size: NA
V gene: TRBV7-2
J gene: TRBJ2-7
CDR3 protein: CASNLAGGWPPYEQYF
CDR3 DNA: TGTGCCAGCAACTTAGCGGGGGGATGGCCACCCTACGAGCAGTACTTC

D gene: TRBD2
clone size: NA
V gene: TRBV4-1
J gene: TRBJ2-1
CDR3 protein: CASSQVPGGVYNEQFF
CDR3 DNA: TGCGCCAGCAGCCAAGTGCCCGGGGGGGTTTACAATGAGCAGTTCTTC

D gene: NA
clone size: NA
V gene: TRBV7-8
J gene: TRBJ2-2
CDR3 protein: CASRQGNTGELFF
CDR3 DNA: TGTGCCAGCAGGCAGGGAAACACCGGGGAGCTGTTTTTT

D gene: TRBD1
clone size: NA
V gene: TRBV14
J gene: TRBJ1-3
CDR3 protein: CASSFRQGSGNTIYF
CDR3 DNA: TGTGCCAGCAGCTTCCGACAGGGGTCGGGAAACACCATATATTTT

D gene: TRBD1
clone size: NA
V gene: TRBV5-1
J gene: TRBJ1-2
CDR3 protein: CASSEPNLGTGGGYTF
CDR3 DNA: TGCGCCAGCAGCGAACCCAACCTTGGGACAGGAGGAGGGTACACCTTC

D gene: TRBD2
clone size: NA
V gene: TRBV28
J gene: TRBJ2-7
CDR3 protein: CASRLLGTSLGQYF
CDR3 DNA: TGTGCCAGCAGACTACTTGGGACTAGCTTGGGGCAGTACTTC

D gene: NA
clone size: NA
V gene: TRBV5-8
J gene: TRBJ1-6
CDR3 protein: CASSLEGGANFNSPLHF
CDR3 DNA: TGTGCCAGCAGCTTGGAAGGGGGGGCGAACTTTAATTCACCCCTCCACTTT

D gene: NA
clone size: NA
V gene: TRBV3-1/TRBV3-2
J gene: TRBJ1-2
CDR3 protein: CASSQASFYGYTF
CDR3 DNA: TGTGCCAGCAGCCAAGCCAGTTTCTATGGCTACACCTTC

D gene: TRBD2
clone size: once
V gene: TRBV27
J gene: TRBJ2-1
CDR3 protein: CASGKLARRSSYNEQFF
CDR3 DNA: TGTGCCAGCGGGAAACTAGCGCGAAGAAGCTCCTACAATGAGCAGTTCTTC

D gene: NA
clone size: NA
V gene: TRBV3-1/TRBV3-2
J gene: TRBJ2-7
CDR3 protein: CASSPPGRIHYEQYF
CDR3 DNA: TGTGCCAGCAGCCCCCCCGGACGGATACACTACGAGCAGTACTTC

D gene: TRBD1
clone size: NA
V gene: TRBV5-4
J gene: TRBJ2-2
CDR3 protein: CASSLGRGTGELFF
CDR3 DNA: TGTGCCAGCAGCTTGGGCAGGGGGACCGGGGAGCTGTTTTTT

D gene: NA
clone size: few
V gene: TRBV3-1/TRBV3-2
J gene: TRBJ1-6
CDR3 protein: CASSQDSDSGALHF
CDR3 DNA: TGTGCCAGCAGCCAAGATTCGGACAGCGGTGCCCTCCACTTT

D gene: TRBD1
clone size: NA
V gene: TRBV3-1/TRBV3-2
J gene: TRBJ2-6
CDR3 protein: CASSPRDREGGTGANVLTF
CDR3 DNA: TGTGCCAGCAGCCCTCGGGATCGGGAAGGGGGCACTGGGGCCAACGTCCTGACTTTC

D gene: NA
clone size: NA
V gene: TRBV7-2
J gene: TRBJ2-2
CDR3 protein: CASSATIIQDTGELFF
CDR3 DNA: TGTGCCAGCAGCGCCACTATCATACAAGACACCGGGGAGCTGTTTTTT

D gene: NA
clone size: NA
V gene: TRBV6-2/TRBV6-3
J gene: TRBJ1-3
CDR3 protein: CASSSSSGNTIYF
CDR3 DNA: TGTGCCAGCAGTTCGAGCTCTGGAAACACCATATATTTT

D gene: TRBD1
clone size: NA
V gene: TRBV27
J gene: TRBJ2-1
CDR3 protein: CASRPVGQPYNEQFF
CDR3 DNA: TGTGCCAGCAGACCGGTGGGACAGCCCTACAATGAGCAGTTCTTC

D gene: TRBD1
clone size: NA
V gene: TRBV13
J gene: TRBJ1-1
CDR3 protein: CASSGGTGGKAFF
CDR3 DNA: TGTGCCAGCAGCGGCGGGACAGGGGGCAAGGCTTTCTTT

D gene: TRBD1
clone size: few
V gene: TRBV4-3
J gene: TRBJ2-7
CDR3 protein: CASSQGQDRAREQYF
CDR3 DNA: TGCGCCAGCAGCCAAGGCCAGGACAGGGCTCGCGAGCAGTACTTC

D gene: TRBD1
clone size: NA
V gene: TRBV5-4
J gene: TRBJ1-2
CDR3 protein: CASSAGTGIYGYTF
CDR3 DNA: TGTGCCAGCAGCGCCGGGACAGGGATCTATGGCTACACCTTC

D gene: NA
clone size: NA
V gene: TRBV19
J gene: TRBJ1-2
CDR3 protein: CASRDQVGLDYGYTF
CDR3 DNA: TGTGCCAGTAGAGATCAGGTGGGGTTGGACTATGGCTACACCTTC

D gene: TRBD2
clone size: NA
V gene: TRBV29-1
J gene: TRBJ2-5
CDR3 protein: CSVENVAGVGETQYF
CDR3 DNA: TGCAGCGTGGAAAATGTAGCGGGAGTGGGCGAGACCCAGTACTTC

D gene: NA
clone size: NA
V gene: TRBV18
J gene: TRBJ2-5
CDR3 protein: CASSPSEGSQETQYF
CDR3 DNA: TGTGCCAGCTCACCATCGGAGGGGTCTCAAGAGACCCAGTACTTC